This T cell receptor (beta chain) was profiled in a study of blood T cell repertoires in COVID-19. Study-level background: Samples taken during acute and convalescent COVID-19 were collected in the United States, Italy and Spain.

Patients from Seattle were sampled longitudinally, starting during active infection. The CDR3 loop spans 16 amino acids. Germline CDR1 reads MNHEY; CDR2 reads SVGAGI. V shed 2 bases, J shed 1 base, and the junction held 5 bases outside the gene matches. The table came from immunoSEQ multiplex PCR; TCRdb's copy has only in-frame clones and leaves some out. The sample has fewer than 300,000 clones, just under 90% seen once. Material: peripheral blood. This TCR came from a woman between 50 and 59 years old with COVID-19, enrolled during active disease. The genes are TRBV6-5 and TRBJ2-1; 7 bases align to TRBD1. CDR3 loop: CASSYVGGRSYNEQFF. CDR3 nucleotides: TGTGCCAGCAGTTACGTAGGGGGCAGGTCCTACAATGAGCAGTTCTTC.